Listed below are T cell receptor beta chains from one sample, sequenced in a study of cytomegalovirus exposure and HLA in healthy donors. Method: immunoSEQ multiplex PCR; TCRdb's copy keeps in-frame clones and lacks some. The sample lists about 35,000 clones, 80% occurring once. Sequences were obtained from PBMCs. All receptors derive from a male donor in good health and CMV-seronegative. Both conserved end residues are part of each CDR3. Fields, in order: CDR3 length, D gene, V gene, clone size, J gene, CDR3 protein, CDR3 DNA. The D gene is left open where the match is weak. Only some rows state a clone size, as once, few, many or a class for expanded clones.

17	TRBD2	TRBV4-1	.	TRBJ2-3	CASSRAGLAGGTDTQYF	TGCGCCAGCAGCCGCGCCGGACTAGCGGGAGGCACAGATACGCAGTATTTT
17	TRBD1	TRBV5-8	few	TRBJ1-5	CASSTGTVGFSNQPQHF	TGTGCCAGCAGCACCGGGACAGTAGGTTTTAGCAATCAGCCCCAGCATTTT
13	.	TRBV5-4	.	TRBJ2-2	CASSLGGWGELFF	TGTGCCAGCAGCTTGGGGGGCTGGGGGGAGCTGTTTTTT
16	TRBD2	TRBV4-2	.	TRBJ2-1	CASSPSGAGGNNEQFF	TGTGCCAGCAGCCCCTCTGGAGCGGGGGGTAACAATGAGCAGTTCTTC
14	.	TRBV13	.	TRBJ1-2	CASSSSGFLKGYTF	TGTGCCAGCAGCTCAAGCGGGTTCCTGAAAGGCTACACCTTC
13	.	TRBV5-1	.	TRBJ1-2	CATRTGGFHGYTF	TGCGCCACCCGGACGGGGGGGTTCCATGGCTACACCTTC
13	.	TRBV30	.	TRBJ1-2	CAWNRVRGVGYTF	TGTGCCTGGAATCGCGTCCGCGGAGTTGGCTACACCTTC
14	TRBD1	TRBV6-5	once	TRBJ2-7	CASSLVDRSHEQYF	TGTGCCAGCAGCCTGGTGGACAGGTCCCACGAGCAGTACTTC
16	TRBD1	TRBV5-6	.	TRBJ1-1	CASSLLGGEWYTEAFF	TGTGCCAGCAGCTTGCTAGGGGGCGAATGGTACACTGAAGCTTTCTTT
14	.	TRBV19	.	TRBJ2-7	CASRLAAESYEQYF	TGTGCCAGTAGACTAGCTGCAGAGTCCTACGAGCAGTACTTC
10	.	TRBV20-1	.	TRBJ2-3	CSYSGDTQYF	TGCAGTTACTCTGGAGATACGCAGTATTTT
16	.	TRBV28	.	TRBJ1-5	CASSLDRSYSNQPQHF	TGTGCCAGCAGTTTGGACAGAAGCTATAGCAATCAGCCCCAGCATTTT
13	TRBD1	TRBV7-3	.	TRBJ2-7	CASSPDRAHEQYF	TGTGCCAGCAGCCCGGACAGGGCGCACGAGCAGTACTTC
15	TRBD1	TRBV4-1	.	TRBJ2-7	CASSQAGQGDYEQYF	TGCGCCAGCAGCCAAGCAGGACAGGGGGACTACGAGCAGTACTTC
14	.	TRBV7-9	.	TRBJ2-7	CASSLEPVIYEQYF	TGTGCCAGCAGCTTAGAACCAGTAATCTACGAGCAGTACTTC
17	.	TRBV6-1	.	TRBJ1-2	CASSEWRSQFVLYGYTF	TGTGCCAGCAGTGAATGGAGGTCGCAGTTTGTCCTCTATGGCTACACCTTC
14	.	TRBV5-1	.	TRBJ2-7	CASSLIQGNYEQYF	TGCGCCAGCAGCTTGATACAGGGAAACTACGAGCAGTACTTC
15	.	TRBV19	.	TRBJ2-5	CASSIDKNRGETQYF	TGTGCCAGTAGTATAGATAAAAACCGGGGAGAGACCCAGTACTTC
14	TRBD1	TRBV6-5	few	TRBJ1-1	CASSYSTGSSEAFF	TGTGCCAGCAGTTACTCGACAGGGAGTTCTGAAGCTTTCTTT
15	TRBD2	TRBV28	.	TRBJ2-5	CASSPELAAQGTQYF	TGTGCCAGCAGTCCAGAACTAGCGGCGCAGGGGACCCAGTACTTC
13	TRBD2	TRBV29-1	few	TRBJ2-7	CSVGSGPYYEQYF	TGCAGCGTTGGTAGCGGGCCTTACTACGAGCAGTACTTC
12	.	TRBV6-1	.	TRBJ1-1	CASSGWETEAFF	TGTGCCAGCAGTGGCTGGGAGACTGAAGCTTTCTTT
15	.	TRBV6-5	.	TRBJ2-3	CASSWRGGGTDTQYF	TGTGCCAGCAGTTGGAGAGGTGGTGGCACAGATACGCAGTATTTT
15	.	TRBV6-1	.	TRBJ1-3	CASMSFQGGGNTIYF	TGTGCCAGCATGTCGTTCCAAGGCGGAGGAAACACCATATATTTT
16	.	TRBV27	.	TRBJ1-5	CASSLGAGYSNQPQHF	TGTGCCAGCAGTTTAGGGGCAGGGTATAGCAATCAGCCCCAGCATTTT
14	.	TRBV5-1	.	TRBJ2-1	CASSLENAPNEQFF	TGCGCCAGCAGCTTGGAGAACGCGCCCAATGAGCAGTTCTTC
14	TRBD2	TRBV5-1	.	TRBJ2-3	CASSNGGYQDTQYF	TGCGCCAGCAGCAACGGGGGGTATCAAGATACGCAGTATTTT
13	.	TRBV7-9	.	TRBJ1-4	CASRDRPNEKLFF	TGTGCCAGCAGGGACAGACCAAATGAAAAACTGTTTTTT
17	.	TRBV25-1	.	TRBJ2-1	CASSEPPYRLADPEQFF	TGTGCCAGCAGTGAGCCCCCATACCGACTGGCGGATCCTGAGCAGTTCTTC
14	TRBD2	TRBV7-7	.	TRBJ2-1	CASSLNGGGDEQFF	TGTGCTAGCAGCTTGAACGGGGGAGGGGATGAGCAGTTCTTC
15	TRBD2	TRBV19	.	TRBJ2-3	CATSGLAGVRDTQYF	TGTGCCACTTCGGGACTAGCGGGAGTTCGGGATACGCAGTATTTT
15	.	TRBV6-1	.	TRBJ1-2	CASRRIMSENYGYTF	TGTGCCAGCAGGAGGATTATGTCCGAGAACTATGGCTACACCTTC
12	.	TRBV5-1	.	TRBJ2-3	CASSRQRDTQYF	TGCGCCAGCAGCCGTCAGCGGGATACGCAGTATTTT
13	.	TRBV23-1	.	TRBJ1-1	CASKQTVNTEAFF	TGCGCCAGCAAGCAGACAGTGAACACTGAAGCTTTCTTT
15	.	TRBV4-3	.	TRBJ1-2	CASSQDRRGNYGYTF	TGCGCCAGCAGCCAAGATCGAAGGGGGAACTATGGCTACACCTTC
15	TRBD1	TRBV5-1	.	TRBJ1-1	CASSLTQGRHTEAFF	TGCGCCAGCAGCTTGACACAGGGGCGACACACTGAAGCTTTCTTT
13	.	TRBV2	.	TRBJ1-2	CASSPGSTYGYTF	TGTGCCAGCAGCCCGGGATCGACCTATGGCTACACCTTC
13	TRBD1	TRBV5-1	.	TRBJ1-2	CASSSGQGLGYTF	TGCGCCAGCAGCTCAGGACAGGGGCTAGGCTACACCTTC
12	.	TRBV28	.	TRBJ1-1	CASSLGPLKAFF	TGTGCCAGCAGTTTGGGGCCCCTGAAAGCTTTCTTT
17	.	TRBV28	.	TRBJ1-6	CASSLGTGSSYNSPLHF	TGTGCCAGCAGTTTAGGTACGGGAAGCTCCTATAATTCACCCCTCCACTTT
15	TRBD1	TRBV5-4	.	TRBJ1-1	CASSSLGQGNTEAFF	TGTGCCAGCAGCTCTCTGGGACAGGGGAACACTGAAGCTTTCTTT
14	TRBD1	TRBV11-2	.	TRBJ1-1	CASSFGQVNTEAFF	TGTGCCAGCAGCTTCGGACAGGTGAACACTGAAGCTTTCTTT
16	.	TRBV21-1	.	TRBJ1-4	CASSKRGKGTNEKLFF	TGTGCCAGCAGCAAACGGGGGAAGGGAACTAATGAAAAACTGTTTTTT
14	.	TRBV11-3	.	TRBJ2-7	CASSPEAGSYEQYF	TGTGCCAGCAGCCCCGAGGCGGGTTCCTACGAGCAGTACTTC
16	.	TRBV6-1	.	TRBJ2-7	CASSEAGFTQLYEQYF	TGTGCCAGCAGTGAAGCGGGCTTTACGCAACTCTACGAGCAGTACTTC
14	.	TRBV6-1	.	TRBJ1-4	CASSEVRDGEKLFF	TGTGCCAGCAGTGAGGTCCGGGATGGTGAAAAACTGTTTTTT
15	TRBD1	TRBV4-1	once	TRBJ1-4	CASSQEGQGVEKLFF	TGCGCCAGCAGCCAAGAGGGACAGGGGGTAGAAAAACTGTTTTTT
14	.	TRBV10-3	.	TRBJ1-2	CAISDWTTNYGYTF	TGTGCCATCAGTGATTGGACAACTAACTATGGCTACACCTTC
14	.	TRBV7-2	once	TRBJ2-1	CASRYRASYNEQFF	TGTGCCAGCAGGTACAGGGCGTCCTACAATGAGCAGTTCTTC
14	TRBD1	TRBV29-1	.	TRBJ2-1	CSVTGTGIYNEQFF	TGCAGCGTCACCGGGACAGGGATTTACAATGAGCAGTTCTTC
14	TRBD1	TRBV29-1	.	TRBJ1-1	CSVILIGQGAGAFF	TGCAGCGTCATCCTTATAGGACAGGGCGCGGGGGCTTTCTTT
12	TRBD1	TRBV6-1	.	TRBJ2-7	CATRTGENEQYF	TGTGCCACCCGGACAGGGGAAAACGAGCAGTACTTC
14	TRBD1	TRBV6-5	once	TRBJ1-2	CASSRGQGGGGYTF	TGTGCCAGCAGCCGAGGACAGGGGGGAGGTGGCTACACCTTC
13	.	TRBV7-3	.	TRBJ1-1	CASSRTPNTEAFF	TGTGCCAGCAGCCGGACACCGAACACTGAAGCTTTCTTT
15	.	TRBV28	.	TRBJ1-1	CASSSLGAINTEAFF	TGTGCCAGCAGTTCCCTTGGGGCGATCAACACTGAAGCTTTCTTT
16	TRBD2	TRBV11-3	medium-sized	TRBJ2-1	CASSLVAGGHYNEQFF	TGTGCCAGCAGCTTAGTGGCGGGGGGCCACTACAATGAGCAGTTCTTC
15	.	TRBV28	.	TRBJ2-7	CASSGRTAAVYEQYF	TGTGCCAGCAGTGGACGGACAGCTGCCGTCTACGAGCAGTACTTC
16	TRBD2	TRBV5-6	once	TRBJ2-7	CASSLSLAGSRYEQYF	TGTGCCAGCAGCTTGTCCCTAGCGGGGTCCCGGTACGAGCAGTACTTC